This TCR beta chain was obtained from a study of blood T cell repertoires in COVID-19. Study summary: Some COVID-19 samples were acute and others convalescent; all came from the United States, Italy and Spain. Sample material is recorded as cDNA or gDNA derived from T cells, B-cell-depleted T cells, or PBMCs.

Germline CDR1 reads SGHTS; CDR2 reads YDEGEE. With V trimmed by 0 bases and J by 5 bases, 15 bases remained unmatched. The CDR3 is 18 amino acids. Authors' methods: Nucleated cell number was recorded as an estimate derived from reference gene primer amplification. Clones were read by immunoSEQ multiplex PCR, and TCRdb kept only the in-frame ones, dropping some. V and J calls and clone size are given by that table; D and trimming were obtained from the DNA. The sample yields fewer than 50,000 clones, 65% to 80% seen once. This clone was detected many times. This clonotype was sampled from a man between 65 and 85 years old with acute or convalescent COVID-19. V is TRBV5-8 and J is TRBJ1-2, with 8 bases matching TRBD1. Material for sequencing was peripheral blood. The CDR3 DNA follows: TGTGCCAGCAGCTTGGGCCAGGGCAGGGGGCGACTAGGGTATGGCTACACCTTC. This codes for CASSLGQGRGRLGYGYTF.